This TCR beta chain emerged from a study of T cell changes during pregnancy in multiple sclerosis (dated by TCRdb to the late 2010s). Regarding the complete study: The study looked at changes in the T cell repertoire across pregnancy in women with multiple sclerosis.

The CDR3 goes from the cysteine to the phenylalanine over 15 residues. The sequence is cut down to CDR3 DNA, 45 bases in frame from base 1. The germline V gene (reference sequence) provides CDR1 SSHAT and CDR2 FNYEAQ. As to this clone: Its antigen remains unidentified. At one end, the junction sequence differs from germline, possibly due to a read error.

Library preparation was by the immunoSEQ multiplex PCR assay. TCRdb carries this immuneACCESS record with in-frame sequences only. Its versions omit some clonotypes, under half of them owing to an unresolved V gene in the studies checked, with the rest unexplained. A total of about 75,000 clones appear in this sample, about 90% of them only once. In total, the top ten clones hold around 0.9% of the sample. Recombination joined TRBV7-7 with TRBJ1-2; TRBD1 could be the D gene, as 5 bases match. This material consisted of peripheral blood, taken in the first trimester of pregnancy. The clonotype comes from a female donor in good health, enrolled as a control in a pregnancy study. For the CDR3, the sequence is CASSPLGGINYGYTF. The DNA sequence is TGTGCTAGCAGCCCGCTCGGGGGGATAAACTATGGCTACACCTTC.